These T cell receptor beta chains were read from a single sample in a study of T cells after somatic rescue of genetic block. Generated by immunoSEQ multiplex PCR, the TCRdb table keeps only in-frame clones and is missing some. This sample carries tens of thousands of clones, about nine tenths of them seen once, and the ten largest clones take about 3%. Sequencing was carried out using peripheral blood mononuclear cells (PBMCs). Receptors were obtained from a man under 40. The CDR3 runs from the conserved cysteine through the conserved F or W. D genes are given only for firm matches. Size tells how often a clone was seen (once, few, many) or the class of an expanded clone, and some rows leave it out.

V	D	size	J	DNA	CDR3
TRBV4-3	NA	once	TRBJ2-5	TGCGCCAGCAGCCGCTTAACCGGGACGGGGGAGACCCAGTACTTC	CASSRLTGTGETQYF
TRBV7-2	NA	NA	TRBJ2-7	TGTGCCAGCAGCTTAGGGCAGCTAGGGGGAAGCTACGAGCAGTACTTC	CASSLGQLGGSYEQYF
TRBV5-6	TRBD1	NA	TRBJ2-7	TGTGCCAGCAGCTTTACAGGGGTAATCTACGAGCAGTACTTC	CASSFTGVIYEQYF
TRBV6-1	NA	NA	TRBJ1-1	TGTGCCAGCTTCAGCAGGGAAGGGAACACTGAAGCTTTCTTT	CASFSREGNTEAFF
TRBV2	NA	NA	TRBJ2-3	TGTGCCAGCAGCGCCAGGGTGACGGGCACAGATACGCAGTATTTT	CASSARVTGTDTQYF
TRBV19	TRBD1	NA	TRBJ2-2	TGTGCCAGTAGAGCGACAGGGTTTGACACCGGGGAGCTGTTTTTT	CASRATGFDTGELFF
TRBV9	NA	NA	TRBJ2-7	TGTGCCAGCAGCGTTCAGCCGGGCTCCTACGAGCAGTACTTC	CASSVQPGSYEQYF
TRBV7-3	NA	NA	TRBJ2-7	TGTGCCAGCAGCTTAGTGGAGGGACTCTCCACCTACGAGCAGTACTTC	CASSLVEGLSTYEQYF
TRBV7-9	NA	few	TRBJ2-7	TGTGCCAGCAGCTTAGCGGCGGTCCACGAGCAGTACTTC	CASSLAAVHEQYF
TRBV4-1	NA	NA	TRBJ2-1	TGCGCCAGCAGCCAAGCAGGTGACTACTTGCCGTTCTTC	CASSQAGDYLPFF
TRBV7-9	NA	NA	TRBJ2-7	TGTGCCAGCAGCTTAGAATTCTACGAGCAGTACTTC	CASSLEFYEQYF